One and the same sample provided the 23 T cell receptor beta chains below, sequenced in a study of blood T cell repertoires in COVID-19. Sequencing was performed with immunoSEQ multiplex PCR; in TCRdb, only in-frame clones are kept and a portion is missing. The sample has 110,000 to 150,000 clones, approximately 86% seen once. Sequencing used peripheral blood. Receptors were obtained from a human donor in a cohort sampled during active COVID-19.

The chain is built from TRBV9 and TRBJ2-5, with TRBD2 matching 9 bases. The CDR3 is made up of 15 amino acids. From germline, CDR1 is SGDLS and CDR2 YYNGEE. V trimming: 0 bases; J trimming: 4 bases; junction bases outside the gene matches: 4. CDR3 region: CASSVGVSGRETQYF. The CDR3 DNA follows: TGTGCCAGCAGCGTAGGGGTTAGCGGGAGAGAGACCCAGTACTTC. Complete variable domain (other parts from reference TRBV9 and TRBJ2-5): DSGVTQTPKHLITATGQRVTLRCSPRSGDLSVYWYQQSLDQGLQFLIQYYNGEERAKGNILERFSAQQFPDLHSELNLSSLELGDSALYFCASSVGVSGRETQYFGPGTRLLVL.

This clone was recorded a few times. The genes are TRBV7-2 and TRBJ1-6; no clear D gene. V was clipped by 8 bases and J by 0 bases, with 11 bases between them. The germline V gene has CDR1 SGHTA and CDR2 FQGNSA. The CDR3 length is 15 residues. The CDR3 loop is CASAEASSYNSPLHF. In DNA, the CDR3 is TGTGCCAGCGCAGAGGCGAGCTCCTATAATTCACCCCTCCACTTT. The full variable domain, rest sourced from reference TRBV7-2 and TRBJ1-6, is GAGVSQSPSNKVTEKGKDVELRCDPISGHTALYWYRQSLGQGLEFLIYFQGNSAPDKSGLPSDRFSAERTGGSVSTLTIQRTQQEDSAVYLCASAEASSYNSPLHFGNGTRLTVT.

The V and J genes are TRBV19 and TRBJ2-7; TRBD2 might be the D (6 bases). Germline-derived CDR1 and CDR2 are LNHDA and SQIVND (reference sequence). This CDR3 contains 13 residues. V dropped 2 bases and J dropped 3 bases, with 8 bases sitting between them. CDR3: CASSIRRDYEQYF. The CDR3 DNA follows: TGTGCCAGTAGTATAAGGCGGGACTACGAGCAGTACTTC.

The DNA for the CDR3 is TGTGCCAGCAGTCCCGCTATGAGCGGGTCACCCCTCCACTTT. Translating gives CASSPAMSGSPLHF. The gene calls are TRBV27 and TRBJ1-6; D gene ambiguous. V lost 5 bases and J lost 10, with 15 bases in between. The CDR3 has 14 residues. The germline gives CDR1 MNHEY, CDR2 SMNVEV (reference sequence).

J is TRBJ2-1 and V is TRBV11-2, with 11 bases matching TRBD2. V trimming: 0 bases; J trimming: 13 bases; junction bases outside the gene matches: 5. The CDR3 sequence is 14 residues long. Germline loops: CDR1 SGHAT, CDR2 FQNNGV. The DNA for the CDR3 is TGTGCCAGCAGCTTAGATCTCCTAGCGGGGGGTCAGTTCTTC. Translated, it gives CASSLDLLAGGQFF. Variable domain in full (rest from reference TRBV11-2 and TRBJ2-1): EAGVAQSPRYKIIEKRQSVAFWCNPISGHATLYWYQQILGQGPKLLIQFQNNGVVDDSQLPKDRFSAERLKGVDSTLKIQPAKLEDSAVYLCASSLDLLAGGQFFGPGTRLTVL.

The rearrangement links TRBV5-1 to TRBJ2-6, with D tentatively TRBD1 (6 bases). Germline assignment: CDR1 SGHRS and CDR2 YFSETQ. Trimming took 3 bases from V and 2 from J, leaving 18 bases between them. The CDR3 has 18 amino acids. The CDR3 sequence is CASSSLGGRETGANVLTF. In DNA, the CDR3 is TGCGCCAGCAGCTCGCTAGGGGGAAGGGAAACTGGGGCCAACGTCCTGACTTTC.

The chain recombines TRBV5-1 with TRBJ2-5; no reliable D call. The ends were cut back, 0 bases at V and 5 bases at J, with 8 bases in the middle. Germline CDR1 is SGHRS and CDR2 is YFSETQ. The CDR3 sequence is 13 residues long. CDR3 nucleotide sequence: TGCGCCAGCAGCTTGGCCGGGTGGGAGACCCAGTACTTC. It is translated as CASSLAGWETQYF.

This clone was found once. This chain connects TRBV18 to TRBJ1-2; the D is unclear. Deletions cut 3 bases from V and 8 bases from J, with 13 bases between. This CDR3 is built from 13 residues. The germline gives CDR1 KGHSH, CDR2 LQKENI. CDR3 bases: TGTGCCAGCTCACCCGACTCGGTTGGGGGCTACACCTTC. Translated: CASSPDSVGGYTF. Looking up the rest from reference TRBV18 and TRBJ1-2 gives the full variable domain: NAGVMQNPRHLVRRRGQEARLRCSPMKGHSHVYWYRQLPEEGLKFMVYLQKENIIDESGMPKERFSAEFPKEGPSILRIQQVVRGDSAAYFCASSPDSVGGYTFGSGTRLTVV.

The rearrangement links TRBV7-3 to TRBJ2-1; weak D call: TRBD2 (5 bases). The CDR3 runs to 14 residues. The V gene's germline CDR1 is SGHTA and CDR2 FQGTGA. Between the trimmed V and J ends, which lost 6 bases and 5 bases, there was a span of 14 bases. CDR3 region: CASSLQGSDNEQFF. CDR3 bases: TGTGCCAGCAGTTTGCAAGGTAGCGACAATGAGCAGTTCTTC.

The chain couples TRBV5-1 to TRBJ2-3; D unclear. The CDR3 is 15 residues long. The V end was cut by 3 bases, the J end by 1 base, with 12 bases between. The germline gives CDR1 SGHRS, CDR2 YFSETQ. For the CDR3, the DNA is TGCGCCAGCAGCTCTGGTACCCGGGGCACAGATACGCAGTATTTT. It codes for CASSSGTRGTDTQYF.

This chain joins TRBV9 and TRBJ2-7, with a possible D match to TRBD2 (6 bases). Germline lookup yields CDR1 SGDLS and CDR2 YYNGEE. This CDR3 is built from 15 residues. V was shortened by 0 bases and J by 0 bases, with 10 bases between the two germline ends. In nucleotides, the CDR3 is TGTGCCAGCAGCGTAGGGGTCGGGAGCTCCTACGAGCAGTACTTC. Amino acids: CASSVGVGSSYEQYF.

The chain has TRBV2 and TRBJ2-3, with D possibly being TRBD2 (6 bases). This CDR3 is built from 13 residues. Per germline, CDR1 SNHLY and CDR2 FYNNEI. Trimming left V 7 bases short and J 6 bases short, with 14 bases between. Here the CDR3 DNA reads TGTGCCAGCAAGGGAGGTCTCTCGGATACGCAGTATTTT. Translated: CASKGGLSDTQYF.

The chain has TRBV7-9 and TRBJ1-1; 8 bases map to TRBD1. CDR3 size: 13 residues. Trimming took 4 bases from V and 4 from J; bases not matched to a gene: 2. The V gene's germline CDR1 is SEHNR and CDR2 FQNEAQ (reference sequence). For the CDR3, the DNA is TGTGCCAGCAGCTCGACAGGGGTCACTGAAGCTTTCTTT. It translates to CASSSTGVTEAFF.

This clone was picked up one time. The chain recombines TRBV28 with TRBJ2-7; 8 positions match TRBD1. Germline V gives CDR1 MDHEN, CDR2 SYDVKM. The CDR3 runs 14 residues. J gave up 2 bases and V 5 bases, and 5 bases lay outside the gene matches. In nucleotides, the CDR3 is TGTGCCAGCAGTGAAGGACAGGGACCCTACGAGCAGTACTTC. Translated, it gives CASSEGQGPYEQYF.

This clone was seen only once. The chain has TRBV19 and TRBJ1-1; no clear D. Germline V gene data show CDR1 as LNHDA and CDR2 as SQIVND (reference sequence). The CDR3 consists of 16 residues. Trimming took off 4 bases at V and 0 bases at J, with 15 bases between the two ends. The CDR3 DNA reads TGTGCCAGTAGTACAGAGGCGGCACCCCTGAACACTGAAGCTTTCTTT. Translation: CASSTEAAPLNTEAFF.

This clone occurred a few times. This rearrangement joins TRBV30 to TRBJ2-6, with D possibly matching TRBD1 (5 bases). This CDR3 spans 12 amino acids. Germline-derived CDR1 and CDR2 are GTSNPN and SVGIG (reference sequence). As DNA, the CDR3 is TGTGCGACAGACTCTGGGGCCAACGTCCTGACTTTC. Translated, it gives CATDSGANVLTF.

This rearrangement joins TRBV28 to TRBJ1-6; tentative D call: TRBD1 (6 bases). CDR1 is MDHEN, CDR2 SYDVKM, per germline. This CDR3 spans 15 amino acids. With 5 bases removed from V and 5 bases from J, the gap between germline ends came to 13 bases. CDR3 protein: CASSPADRNNSPLHF. In nucleotides, the CDR3 is TGTGCCAGCAGTCCCGCGGACAGAAATAATTCACCCCTCCACTTT.

The rearrangement uses TRBV11-3 and TRBJ1-6; 7 bases map to TRBD1. Germline CDR1 reads SGHNT; CDR2 reads YENEEA. The ends lost 5 bases at V and 0 bases at J; junction bases unmatched: 10. The CDR3 is made up of 18 amino acids. In DNA, the CDR3 is TGTGCCAGCAGCCAGACAGGGTCTCGAAGCTCCTATAATTCACCCCTCCACTTT. This encodes CASSQTGSRSSYNSPLHF.

This clone has a single count. V usage is TRBV19 and J usage is TRBJ2-1; D might be TRBD2 (6 bases). Trimming left V 3 bases short and J 0 bases short, with 6 bases between. This CDR3 comprises 14 residues. Germline assignment: CDR1 LNHDA and CDR2 SQIVND (reference sequence). CDR3 sequence (DNA): TGTGCCAGTAGTATCGGGGGCTCCTACAATGAGCAGTTCTTC. Residues: CASSIGGSYNEQFF. The entire variable domain, with the rest obtained from reference TRBV19 and TRBJ2-1, is as follows: DGGITQSPKYLFRKEGQNVTLSCEQNLNHDAMYWYRQDPGQGLRLIYYSQIVNDFQKGDIAEGYSVSREKKESFPLTVTSAQKNPTAFYLCASSIGGSYNEQFFGPGTRLTVL.

The chain employs TRBV13 and TRBJ2-3; D gene uncertain. Deletions cut 4 bases from V and 3 bases from J, with 5 bases between. CDR1 is PRHDT and CDR2 is FYEKMQ in the germline V gene (reference sequence). The CDR3 consists of 12 residues. CDR3 sequence reads: CASSSVTDTQYF. The CDR3 nucleotides are TGTGCCAGCAGCTCAGTGACAGATACGCAGTATTTT.

The chain couples TRBV6-5 to TRBJ1-1; 8 positions agree with TRBD1. The CDR3 is made up of 14 amino acids. Trimming at V came to 6 bases and at J to 2 bases, leaving 5 bases not matched to a gene. CDR1 is MNHEY and CDR2 is SVGAGI in the germline V gene. For the CDR3, the DNA is TGTGCCAGCAGGGTACAGGGGGGTAACACTGAAGCTTTCTTT. It codes for CASRVQGGNTEAFF.

The chain employs TRBV15 and TRBJ2-4; D gene unclear. The germline V and J ends were trimmed by 5 bases and 8 bases, with 19 bases remaining between them. This CDR3 spans 15 amino acids. Per the germline V gene, CDR1 is LNHNV and CDR2 is YYDKDF (reference sequence). DNA for the CDR3: TGTGCCACCAGCCCCCTCCCCACAGCACTCCACATTCAGTACTTC. Translated: CATSPLPTALHIQYF.

The V gene is TRBV7-2, the J gene TRBJ2-5; D is unclear. In germline, CDR1 is SGHTA, CDR2 FQGNSA. The CDR3 has 14 amino acids. V shed 1 base and J shed 1 base, with 7 bases lying between them. The CDR3 loop reads CASSLGGSQETQYF. The CDR3 region has the DNA TGTGCCAGCAGCTTAGGTGGCAGCCAAGAGACCCAGTACTTC.